This T cell receptor (beta chain) is from a study of T cell responses to AZD1222 COVID-19 vaccine. Broader study findings: Nearly half of spike-specific TCRs reportedly target variant regions that are unmutated in the B.1.351 and B.1.1.7 variants.

V was trimmed by 0 bases and J by 1 base, leaving 9 bases between them. Germline CDR1 reads MNHEY; CDR2 reads SVGAGI. The CDR3 runs to 16 residues. Assay used: immunoSEQ multiplex PCR; TCRdb lists only in-frame clones, some missing. This table holds some 100,000 clones, under 95% found once. Notes on this clone: Its specificity is unknown.

The V call is TRBV6-5, the J call TRBJ1-4; D may be TRBD1 (5 bases). The receptor was isolated from an adult in good health. Sequences were derived from peripheral blood, sampled on day 0 of AZD1222 vaccination. The CDR3 region is CASSYSAGGTNEKLFF. CDR3 nucleotides: TGTGCCAGCAGTTACTCAGCGGGGGGAACTAATGAAAAACTGTTTTTT.